The 28 T cell receptor beta chains presented below share a single source sample, sequenced in a study of T cells after posttransplantation cyclophosphamide (dated by TCRdb to 2016 to 2017). Library construction relied on the immunoSEQ multiplex PCR assay. The table comes from immuneACCESS by way of TCRdb, which keeps in-frame sequences with V and J called. Part of the clones is missing from these tables; in studies checked, under half for an unresolved V gene and the rest for unknown reasons. The sample table records under 8,500 clones; roughly four fifths of these occur just once. Of the sample, approximately 20% falls within the top ten clones. Sample treatment or condition, as interpreted from the label and publication: high-dose cyclophosphamide on days +3 and +4 as single-agent GVHD prophylaxis. For conditioning, the PTCy patients got busulfan and fludarabine, then a related or unrelated marrow graft, followed by cyclophosphamide on days +3 and +4.

The sample consisted of PBMCs, taken roughly 45 months after allogeneic stem cell transplant with posttransplant cyclophosphamide. These receptors were obtained from a young adult male patient who received an allogeneic stem cell transplant from a related donor, was CMV-positive, and had acute GVHD only. Some T cells may derive from the graft donor when a transplant has been performed.

The chain uses TRBV2 and TRBJ2-4; D gene uncertain. The ends were cut back, 3 bases at V and 4 bases at J, with 10 bases in the middle. Germline assignment: CDR1 SNHLY and CDR2 FYNNEI. The CDR3 has 14 amino acids. In DNA form, the CDR3 reads TGTGCCAGCAGTGAGTGGCAGATTAAAAACATTCAGTACTTC. Translating it yields CASSEWQIKNIQYF.

The chain links TRBV7-2 to TRBJ2-2, with unresolved D. The length of the CDR3 is 14 residues. Trimming shortened V by 5 bases and J by 2 bases, and 9 bases separated the two germline ends. Germline V gene sequence: CDR1 SGHTA, CDR2 FQGNSA. This CDR3 reads CASSLHYNTGELFF. Here the CDR3 DNA reads TGTGCCAGCAGCCTACACTATAACACCGGGGAGCTGTTTTTT.

The chain links TRBV6-6 to TRBJ2-7; TRBD1 aligns across 7 bases. Germline trimming cut 2 bases from V and 0 bases from J; bases unmatched to any gene: 7. The CDR3 covers 16 residues. Per the germline V gene, CDR1 is MNHNY and CDR2 is SVGAGI (reference sequence). DNA of the CDR3: TGTGCCAGCAGTTACCCGACTCGGACAGGCTCCTACGAGCAGTACTTC. It specifies CASSYPTRTGSYEQYF.

The chain has TRBV7-2 and TRBJ1-1, with 7 nucleotides matching TRBD1. Germline CDR1 reads SGHTA; CDR2 reads FQGNSA. The CDR3 is 13 residues long. J gave up 11 bases and V 0 bases, and 6 bases lay outside the gene matches. CDR3 DNA sequence: TGTGCCAGCAGCTTAGCGTTGGGCAGGGGGGCTTTCTTT. This translates into CASSLALGRGAFF.

DNA for the CDR3: TGCGCCAGCAGCCGTACGGGACAGGGGTACGAGCAGTACTTC. It encodes CASSRTGQGYEQYF. The J gene is TRBJ2-7, the V gene TRBV5-1, with TRBD1 matching over 10 bases. Per germline, CDR1 SGHRS and CDR2 YFSETQ. V trimming: 4 bases; J trimming: 4 bases; junction bases outside the gene matches: 5. The CDR3 spans 14 residues.

The chain employs TRBV5-6 and TRBJ1-3, with TRBD1 identical over 9 bases. This CDR3 is built from 17 residues. The V gene end was trimmed by 1 base and the J gene end by 0 bases; junction bases not matched to a gene: 5. Germline V gives CDR1 SGHDT, CDR2 YYEEEE. The CDR3 spells CASSLRQGVLSGNTIYF. In nucleotides, the CDR3 is TGTGCCAGCAGCTTGAGACAGGGGGTCCTCTCTGGAAACACCATATATTTT.

The rearrangement uses TRBV25-1 and TRBJ1-1, with TRBD1 identical over 8 bases. Trimming removed 4 bases from V and 6 bases from J; junction bases left unmatched: 7. CDR3 length: 14 residues. Per germline, CDR1 MGHDK and CDR2 SYGVNS. The CDR3 loop is CASSVAGQGPEAFF. CDR3 DNA: TGTGCCAGCAGTGTTGCCGGACAGGGCCCTGAAGCTTTCTTT. Full variable domain (outside the CDR3, taken from reference TRBV25-1 and TRBJ1-1): EADIYQTPRYLVIGTGKKITLECSQTMGHDKMYWYQQDPGMELHLIHYSYGVNSTEKGDLSSESTVSRIRTEHFPLTLESARPSHTSQYLCASSVAGQGPEAFFGQGTRLTVV.

The chain links TRBV19 to TRBJ2-1; 10 bases match TRBD2. The ends lost 2 bases at V and 6 bases at J; junction bases unmatched: 13. CDR3 length: 18 amino acids. Germline V lookup: CDR1 LNHDA, CDR2 SQIVND (reference sequence). This CDR3 is CASSIRWSGGGFGNEQFF. The CDR3, as DNA: TGTGCCAGTAGTATAAGATGGAGCGGGGGGGGATTCGGCAATGAGCAGTTCTTC.

This clone was seen just once. V and J are TRBV2 and TRBJ1-2, with 9 bases lining up with TRBD1. Germline V CDR1 and CDR2: SNHLY, FYNNEI. J gave up 0 bases and V 3 bases, and 11 bases lay outside the gene matches. The CDR3 runs to 18 residues. The DNA of the CDR3 is TGTGCCAGCAGTGAGGGGTTTGGACAGGGGTTTTCTAACTATGGCTACACCTTC. It codes for CASSEGFGQGFSNYGYTF.

V usage is TRBV5-5 and J usage is TRBJ1-6; D is ambiguous. The CDR3 loop spans 13 amino acids. Per germline, CDR1 SGHKS and CDR2 YYEKEE (reference sequence). The V gene lost 4 bases and the J gene lost 10 bases, with 12 bases spanning the gap. The CDR3 spells CASSLTGFSPLHF. The CDR3, as DNA: TGTGCCAGCAGCCTAACGGGGTTCTCACCCCTCCACTTT.

This clone was recorded a few times. V and J are TRBV27 and TRBJ1-2; unclear D gene. The CDR3 totals 12 residues. V lost 5 bases and J 8 bases, leaving 12 bases between the germline ends. Per the germline V gene, CDR1 is MNHEY and CDR2 is SMNVEV (reference sequence). This CDR3 reads CASSKSGLGYTF. In DNA form, the CDR3 reads TGTGCCAGCAGTAAGTCCGGGTTAGGCTACACCTTC.

The chain employs TRBV6-1 and TRBJ1-1, with D perhaps matching TRBD1 (6 bases). CDR1 and CDR2 from the germline V gene are MNHNS and SASEGT. The CDR3 is 13 residues long. Trimming stripped 7 bases from V and 2 bases from J, with 11 bases between. The CDR3 region has the DNA TGTGCCAGCACCAGGACAGTTAACACTGAAGCTTTCTTT. Its protein is CASTRTVNTEAFF.

The rearrangement joins TRBV5-6 to TRBJ2-6; unclear D gene. The CDR3 is 15 amino acids. From germline, CDR1 is SGHDT and CDR2 YYEEEE. V was shortened by 4 bases and J by 1 base, with 9 bases between the two germline ends. CDR3 protein: CASSATGSGANVLTF. The CDR3 nucleotides are TGTGCCAGCAGCGCGACGGGTTCTGGGGCCAACGTCCTGACTTTC.

The table lists this clone with a few counts. The rearrangement uses TRBV28 and TRBJ1-4; 7 positions agree with TRBD1. The junction had 3 bases not matched to a gene; V was cut back by 6 bases and J by 5 bases. The CDR3 runs 13 residues. Germline assignment: CDR1 MDHEN and CDR2 SYDVKM. The CDR3 loop reads CASSQGQNEKLFF. Written as DNA, the CDR3 is TGTGCCAGCAGCCAGGGACAGAATGAAAAACTGTTTTTT.

The chain links TRBV25-1 to TRBJ2-4, with D tentatively TRBD1 (6 bases). Germline V lookup: CDR1 MGHDK, CDR2 SYGVNS. V was pared by 10 bases and J by 2 bases, with 12 bases between. This CDR3 is 13 amino acids long. CDR3 nucleotide sequence: TGTGCCAACCAGACAGGAACCAAAAACATTCAGTACTTC. Translating gives CANQTGTKNIQYF.

This clone has a single count. The chain joins TRBV6-1 to TRBJ2-7, with TRBD1 as a possible D gene (6 bases). CDR1 and CDR2 from the germline V gene are MNHNS and SASEGT. The length of the CDR3 is 14 residues. V lost 1 base and J 4 bases, leaving 11 bases between the germline ends. The CDR3 DNA reads as TGTGCCAGCAGTGAAGGGACAGCTGTTTACGAGCAGTACTTC. This codes for CASSEGTAVYEQYF.

The V call is TRBV29-1, the J call TRBJ1-1; 10 positions match TRBD1. The V gene end was trimmed by 7 bases and the J gene end by 5 bases; junction bases not matched to a gene: 7. The germline CDR1 and CDR2 sequences are SQVTM and ANQGSEA. This CDR3 is 13 amino acids long. This CDR3 reads CSARTGGQTEAFF. The CDR3 nucleotides are TGCAGCGCCCGGACAGGGGGGCAGACTGAAGCTTTCTTT.

The CDR3 DNA follows: TGTGCCACAGGACTAGCGGGGGGCACAGATACGCAGTATTTT. Its protein is CATGLAGGTDTQYF. The V and J genes are TRBV15 and TRBJ2-3, with 13 bases that match TRBD2. The CDR3 has 14 amino acids. Looked up from germline, CDR1 is LNHNV and CDR2 is YYDKDF (reference sequence). The V and J ends lost 9 bases and 1 base, in that order; junction bases with no gene match: 1.

Regarding this clone: This sample also contains other DNA sequences that code for the same CDR3. This chain connects TRBV7-2 to TRBJ2-7; D is uncertain. Trimming left V 2 bases short and J 2 bases short, with 4 bases between. CDR3 size: 12 residues. The germline V gene has CDR1 SGHTA and CDR2 FQGNSA. The CDR3 sequence is CASSLSAYEQYF. The CDR3, as DNA: TGTGCCAGCAGCTTATCAGCCTACGAGCAGTACTTC.

The V and J genes are TRBV4-1 and TRBJ1-6; TRBD1 agrees at 11 bases. The CDR3 loop spans 20 amino acids. The germline V gene has CDR1 MGHRA and CDR2 YSYEKL. J gave up 0 bases and V 4 bases, and 11 bases lay outside the gene matches. The CDR3 nucleotides are TGCGCCAGCAGCCTGACCGGGACAGGGGGTGCCAACTCCTATAATTCACCCCTCCACTTT. The encoded protein is CASSLTGTGGANSYNSPLHF.

The chain is built from TRBV4-2 and TRBJ1-6; D not certain. V was cut by 1 base and J by 4 bases, with 8 bases left in between. This CDR3 has 15 residues. Germline V lookup: CDR1 LGHNA, CDR2 YNFKEQ. The chain's CDR3 is CASSQVADYNSPLHF. The CDR3 bases are TGTGCCAGCAGCCAAGTAGCAGATTATAATTCACCCCTCCACTTT.

This clone was seen a few times. The chain carries TRBV30 and TRBJ2-7, with 8 nucleotides matching TRBD2. Germline CDR1 GTSNPN, CDR2 SVGIG (reference sequence). The CDR3 has 14 amino acids. V was pared by 2 bases and J by 2 bases, with 5 bases of the junction left unmatched. The DNA of the CDR3 is TGTGCCTGGAGTCAGGGCGGGGGGCCCTACGAGCAGTACTTC. Amino acid sequence: CAWSQGGGPYEQYF. The full variable domain, with the rest looked up from reference TRBV30 and TRBJ2-7, is SQTIHQWPATLVQPVGSPLSLECTVEGTSNPNLYWYRQAAGRGLQLLFYSVGIGQISSEVPQNLSASRPQDRQFILSSKKLLLSDSGFYLCAWSQGGGPYEQYFGPGTRLTVT.

The chain couples TRBV11-2 to TRBJ1-2, with 7 bases fitting TRBD1. The trim removed 5 bases at V and 7 bases at J, leaving 16 bases unmatched. Germline lookup yields CDR1 SGHAT and CDR2 FQNNGV. This CDR3 is 16 amino acids long. Here the CDR3 reads CASSPPTGFGGSGYTF. Written as DNA, the CDR3 is TGTGCCAGCAGCCCCCCGACAGGGTTCGGCGGGTCTGGCTACACCTTC.

This chain links TRBV2 with TRBJ2-2, with D maybe TRBD2 (5 bases). CDR1 SNHLY and CDR2 FYNNEI come from the germline V gene. This CDR3 has 14 residues. V gave up 6 bases and J gave up 3 bases, with 11 bases separating them. Written as DNA, the CDR3 is TGTGCCAGCAGGCGAACTAGTTACACCGGGGAGCTGTTTTTT. Encoded protein: CASRRTSYTGELFF.

This chain connects TRBV7-2 to TRBJ2-1, with D possibly matching TRBD1 (5 bases). The V end lost 4 bases, the J end lost 0 bases, and 13 bases lay between the germline ends. Per germline, CDR1 SGHTA and CDR2 FQGNSA. The CDR3 consists of 16 residues. CDR3 nucleotide sequence: TGTGCCAGCAGCTCTGGACACGAACGCTCCTACAATGAGCAGTTCTTC. Its translation: CASSSGHERSYNEQFF.

The rearrangement joins TRBV28 to TRBJ1-2; TRBD1 matches at 10 bases. The V gene's germline CDR1 is MDHEN and CDR2 SYDVKM. Trimming cost V 4 bases and J 7 bases; bases outside gene matches: 6. The CDR3 has 14 amino acids. CDR3 sequence: CASSSPDRGLGYTF. The CDR3, as DNA: TGTGCCAGCAGTTCCCCCGACAGGGGGCTTGGCTACACCTTC.

This chain connects TRBV6-4 to TRBJ2-1; unclear D gene. V was cut by 4 bases and J by 0 bases, with 10 bases left in between. This CDR3 is built from 15 residues. CDR1 is MRHNA, CDR2 SNTAGT, per germline. DNA of the CDR3: TGTGCCAGCAGTGTCTCGGTGAGCTCCTACAATGAGCAGTTCTTC. Encoded protein: CASSVSVSSYNEQFF.

This chain joins TRBV6-5 and TRBJ2-3, with D perhaps matching TRBD1 (5 bases). The CDR3 runs 14 residues. Germline V lookup: CDR1 MNHEY, CDR2 SVGAGI. V was pared by 2 bases and J by 5 bases, with 11 bases between. Here the CDR3 DNA reads TGTGCCAGCAGTTACCTGGGGCCGGGAGATACGCAGTATTTT. Translated, it gives CASSYLGPGDTQYF.